Sequencing of this T cell receptor beta chain was carried out in a study of technical replicates of blood from a few donors. The CDR3 is made up of 13 amino acids. J was trimmed by 3 bases and V by 8 bases; bases with no gene match: 4. The V gene's germline CDR1 is SGHAT and CDR2 FQNNGV. Libraries were prepared by immunoSEQ multiplex PCR; TCRdb keeps only in-frame clonotypes and omits some of them. This sample has about 82,000 clones, with under 96% found just once. This clone has just one count. This receptor was identified in a human donor in good health. The specimen sequenced was T cells isolated from PBMCs. This sequence joins TRBV11-2 and TRBJ2-7; TRBD2 matches at 10 bases. This CDR3 is CASVRTSGYEQYF. Written as DNA, the CDR3 is TGTGCCAGCGTACGGACTAGCGGCTACGAGCAGTACTTC.